What follows describes a single TCR beta chain. Antigen unknown. This sample is part of a study of vaccination effects on CD4 cells after COVID-19. Isolation of CD4+ T cells took place after 10 days of culture. The cohort was immunized with two doses of either the BNT162b2 or mRNA-1273 vaccine. TCRdb's copy holds only in-frame clones and misses some; the assay was immunoSEQ multiplex PCR. The sample consists of about 40,000 clones, about 70% of them appearing once. Trimming removed 0 bases from V and 2 bases from J, with 14 bases in between. Germline V gene lookup returns CDR1 LGHDT and CDR2 YNNKEL (reference sequence). This CDR3 spans 17 amino acids.

The material was CD4+ T cells from PBMCs cultured without peptide, obtained after COVID-19 vaccination. The V and J genes are TRBV3-1 (or the pseudogene TRBV3-2) and TRBJ1-5; weak D call: TRBD1 (5 bases). The sequence was collected from a human donor who received a COVID-19 vaccine. This chain's CDR3 is CASSQDWGVGGNQPQHF. The DNA for the CDR3 is TGTGCCAGCAGCCAAGATTGGGGGGTAGGGGGCAATCAGCCCCAGCATTTT.